Below are 8 T cell receptor beta chains sequenced from a single sample in a study of blood T cells in healthy people across ages. It was with a sample-barcoded 5' primer and a J-beta primer mix that a second PCR of roughly 7 to 12 cycles was run. MiXCR, run by TCRdb on the 5' RACE reads, gives a single entry per CDR3 protein. The sample records 750,000 to 950,000 distinct CDR3 sequences, less than 70% being singletons. Specimen: blood. The receptors here all came from a man at least 80 years old in good health.

The rearrangement joins TRBV12-3 or TRBV12-4 to TRBJ2-1; TRBD1 might be the D (5 bases). This CDR3 spans 14 amino acids. V lost 5 bases to trimming and J lost 9 bases, with 17 bases between them. CDR3 sequence reads: CASSPKPGFGEQFF. CDR3 bases: TGTGCCAGCAGTCCAAAGCCAGGGTTCGGTGAGCAGTTCTTC.

This chain uses TRBV28 with TRBJ2-3; 12 bases line up with TRBD2. The CDR3 totals 14 residues. J lost 5 bases, V lost 6 bases, and 3 bases had no gene match. Germline V gene lookup returns CDR1 MDHEN and CDR2 SYDVKM. The CDR3 DNA follows: TGTGCCAGCAGATTACTAGCGGGAGGAGATACGCAGTATTTT. Protein: CASRLLAGGDTQYF.

The chain employs TRBV20-1 and TRBJ2-6, with TRBD2 identical over 10 bases. The germline CDR1 and CDR2 sequences are DFQATT and SNEGSKA (reference sequence). Trimming cost V 1 base and J 4 bases; bases outside gene matches: 10. This CDR3 region has 18 residues. CDR3: CSARVPVVAGGGANVLTF. CDR3 coding DNA: TGCAGTGCTAGAGTCCCCGTGGTAGCGGGAGGCGGGGCCAACGTCCTGACTTTC.

The chain links TRBV7-9 to TRBJ2-7; TRBD1 matches at 9 bases. The J call may not be correct, given that the DNA end is closer to TRBJ2-5. The CDR3 has 15 residues. CDR1 is SEHNR and CDR2 is FQNEAQ in the germline V gene (reference sequence). The CDR3 spells CASSYTGGLGETQYF. Written as DNA, the CDR3 is TGTGCCAGCAGCTACACAGGGGGCCTGGGAGAGACCCAGTACTTC.

This clonotype was detected only a few times. Written as DNA, the CDR3 is TGTGCCATCAGTGAGTCGGTAGGGAAGACCTACGAGCAGTACTTC. Translation: CAISESVGKTYEQYF. The chain has TRBV10-3 and TRBJ2-7, with D unclear. Trimming left V 0 bases short and J 2 bases short, with 11 bases between. CDR3 length: 15 amino acids. CDR1 ENHRY and CDR2 SYGVKD come from the germline V gene.

The gene calls are TRBV3-1 and TRBJ2-1; TRBD2 is a possible D gene (6 bases). This CDR3 comprises 12 residues. The ends were cut back, 11 bases at V and 4 bases at J, with 12 bases in the middle. The germline V gene encodes CDR1 LGHDT and CDR2 YNNKEL (reference sequence). CDR3 sequence reads: CAVRDFYNEQFF. The CDR3 bases are TGTGCCGTCCGGGACTTTTACAATGAGCAGTTCTTC.

DNA of the CDR3: TGCAGTGCGAGAACCCAATCCACAGCGGGGAGCTCCTACAATGAGCAGTTCTTC. It is translated as CSARTQSTAGSSYNEQFF. The rearrangement joins TRBV20-1 to TRBJ2-1; 7 bases agree with TRBD2. CDR1 and CDR2 (germline): DFQATT, SNEGSKA (reference sequence). After removal of 6 bases from V and 0 bases from J, the junction contained 17 bases not matched to a gene. CDR3 size: 18 residues.

The chain has TRBV29-1 and TRBJ2-5, with D unresolved. The CDR3 consists of 13 residues. The V end lost 3 bases, the J end lost 11 bases, and 19 bases lay between the germline ends. The germline V gene encodes CDR1 SQVTM and CDR2 ANQGSEA. CDR3 region: CSVEPGPNNEQYF. CDR3 DNA: TGCAGCGTTGAGCCCGGCCCAAACAATGAGCAGTACTTC.